Below are 13 T cell receptor beta chains sequenced from a single sample in a study of identical twins. TCRdb reanalysed the 5' RACE reads using MiXCR and keeps one entry per CDR3 protein. The table shows around 100,000 distinct CDR3 sequences, with just under 6% occurring only once. Sequenced material: memory T cells sorted from blood. The receptors come from a woman between 45 and 60 years old in good health.

This clonotype was seen repeatedly, ten times or more. The V and J genes are TRBV11-3 and TRBJ2-3, with D hard to call. The CDR3 length is 16 residues. The V end was cut by 1 base, the J end by 2 bases, with 13 bases between. Germline CDR1 is SGHNT and CDR2 is YENEEA. The CDR3 DNA sequence: TGTGCCAGCAGCTTAGTGGTCCGTACGTACACAGATACGCAGTATTTT. Protein sequence: CASSLVVRTYTDTQYF.

This clonotype has a count of ten or more. The chain couples TRBV7-3 to TRBJ2-1; tentative D call: TRBD1 (6 bases). Per the germline V gene, CDR1 is SGHTA and CDR2 is FQGTGA. The CDR3 contains 13 residues. V was trimmed by 4 bases and J by 7 bases, leaving 11 bases between them. The CDR3 reads CASSYIGGNEQFF. The CDR3 DNA is TGTGCCAGCAGCTACATAGGGGGTAATGAGCAGTTCTTC.

This clonotype showed up just a few times. The CDR3 DNA reads as TGTGCCAGCAGACCCGGGACCAATTACAATGAGCAGTTCTTC. This gives the protein CASRPGTNYNEQFF. This sequence joins TRBV12-3 or TRBV12-4 and TRBJ2-1; the D call may be TRBD1 or TRBD2 (5 bases each). V was cut by 6 bases and J by 4 bases, with 13 bases left in between. The CDR3 covers 14 residues.

This chain joins TRBV7-6 and TRBJ2-2; D is perhaps TRBD1 or TRBD2 (5 bases each). The CDR3 loop spans 13 amino acids. The V and J ends lost 7 bases and 6 bases respectively, with 12 bases between them. CDR1 and CDR2 (germline): SGHVS, FNYEAQ. The CDR3 here is CASKGSGPGELFF. CDR3 DNA sequence: TGTGCCAGCAAAGGATCGGGGCCCGGGGAGCTGTTTTTT. Full variable domain (missing parts from reference TRBV7-6 and TRBJ2-2): GAGVSQSPRYKVTKRGQDVALRCDPISGHVSLYWYRQALGQGPEFLTYFNYEAQQDKSGLPNDRFSAERPEGSISTLTIQRTEQRDSAMYRCASKGSGPGELFFGEGSRLTVL.

This clonotype was seen at least ten times. The chain couples TRBV12-3 or TRBV12-4 to TRBJ2-3; D gene unclear. CDR3 length equals 12 residues. Trimming removed 4 bases at V and 4 bases at J, with 6 bases between. The CDR3 DNA is TGTGCCAGCAGTTCGCCTCCAGATACGCAGTATTTT. Residues: CASSSPPDTQYF.

This clonotype occurred many times. The V and J genes are TRBV10-2 and TRBJ2-7; 8 bases fit TRBD1. The germline gives CDR1 WSHSY, CDR2 SAAADI. Losses at the gene ends were 6 bases for V and 2 bases for J; bases not matched to a gene: 3. The CDR3 extends over 13 amino acids. CDR3 amino acids: CASSQDRAYEQYF. In nucleotides, the CDR3 is TGCGCCAGCAGCCAGGACAGGGCCTACGAGCAGTACTTC.

In this sample, this clonotype turned up many times. CDR3 in amino acids: CASSAIGGEQFF. The CDR3 region has the DNA TGTGCCAGCAGCGCCATAGGTGGTGAGCAGTTCTTC. The chain couples TRBV2 to TRBJ2-1; D is ambiguous. Trimming pared 6 bases from V and 9 bases from J, leaving 12 bases between. From germline, CDR1 is SNHLY and CDR2 FYNNEI. This CDR3 has 12 residues.

The V call is TRBV3-1, the J call TRBJ2-7; D is unclear. Germline assignment: CDR1 LGHDT and CDR2 YNNKEL (reference sequence). This CDR3 spans 12 amino acids. The germline V and J ends were trimmed by 2 bases and 0 bases, with 2 bases remaining between them. The CDR3 DNA sequence: TGTGCCAGCAGCCAAAGCTCCTACGAGCAGTACTTC. It codes for CASSQSSYEQYF.

As concerns this clonotype: This may be a read error: a much more frequent sequence differs by one nucleotide. No conserved phenylalanine or tryptophan ends this CDR3, so it is likely a read error. The chain combines TRBV5-1 with TRBJ2-1; D is unclear. This CDR3 region has 16 residues. The V end was cut by 0 bases, the J end by 3 bases, with 13 bases between. Germline CDR1 reads SGHRS; CDR2 reads YFSETQ. This CDR3 is CASSLDGLLNYNEQFL. CDR3 sequence (DNA): TGCGCCAGCAGCTTGGACGGCCTACTCAACTACAATGAGCAGTTCCTC.

This clonotype was seen repeatedly, ten times or more. This chain links TRBV7-6 with TRBJ1-1; D ambiguous. V lost 6 bases to trimming and J lost 14 bases, with 25 bases between them. Germline-derived CDR1 and CDR2 are SGHVS and FNYEAQ. This CDR3 is 14 amino acids long. The CDR3 DNA reads TGTGCCAGCAGTCCTATAAGTTCGGGCCCAGGAGGATTCTTT. Translated, it gives CASSPISSGPGGFF. The full variable domain, its missing parts supplied by reference TRBV7-6 and TRBJ1-1, is GAGVSQSPRYKVTKRGQDVALRCDPISGHVSLYWYRQALGQGPEFLTYFNYEAQQDKSGLPNDRFSAERPEGSISTLTIQRTEQRDSAMYRCASSPISSGPGGFFGQGTRLTVV.

This clonotype was recorded many times. The chain employs TRBV5-1 and TRBJ2-4, with 11 nucleotides matching TRBD2. The CDR3 covers 16 residues. The V gene end was trimmed by 4 bases and the J gene end by 0 bases; junction bases not matched to a gene: 3. Germline V gives CDR1 SGHRS, CDR2 YFSETQ. The CDR3 reads CASSPGLAVAKNIQYF. CDR3 in DNA: TGCGCCAGCAGCCCGGGACTAGCGGTAGCCAAAAACATTCAGTACTTC.

The table lists this clonotype with a few counts. The chain joins TRBV3-1 to TRBJ1-1, with 8 bases that match TRBD1. The J segment lost 1 base and the V segment lost 4 bases, leaving 5 bases of the junction unmatched. This CDR3 region has 15 residues. Germline CDR1 reads LGHDT; CDR2 reads YNNKEL (reference sequence). CDR3 nucleotides: TGTGCCAGCAGCCCCCGGGACAGGCGGAACACTGAAGCTTTCTTT. This codes for CASSPRDRRNTEAFF.

The chain carries TRBV11-3 and TRBJ2-2; D is undetermined. Germline lookup yields CDR1 SGHNT and CDR2 YENEEA. The CDR3 consists of 14 residues. V lost 5 bases and J 7 bases, leaving 14 bases between the germline ends. This CDR3 reads CASSPLGSGGELFF. CDR3 sequence (DNA): TGTGCCAGCAGCCCTCTGGGGTCCGGCGGGGAGCTGTTTTTT.